The 29 T cell receptor beta chains below all came from one sample that was sequenced in a study of T cell repertoires in cytomegalovirus infection (dated by TCRdb to between 2019 and 2020). The reads were generated on an Illumina HiSeq 1500. The public reads were reanalyzed by TCRdb: fastp trimming at Q25, MiXCR alignment, in-frame beta chains only. Under each unique CDR3 protein, matching rows form one entry showing the most common genes and DNA. The sample table holds 360,000 or so distinct CDR3 sequences, of which about 35% were seen once. Of the sample, approximately 13% is held by the ten largest clones. Their recognized antigens are unknown. This specimen's treatment or condition label, per the study, means: in vitro stimulation with specific CMV peptide epitopes to enrich CMV-specific T cells. Specimen: cultured PBMCs, collected from culture after CMV antigen stimulation. The receptors come from a human donor in good health (CMV status not recorded). Some clones in this sample may be carry-over from other donors' samples.

This clonotype was found a few times. The chain couples TRBV7-2 to TRBJ2-7; 9 nucleotides match TRBD2. Germline V lookup: CDR1 SGHTA, CDR2 FQGNSA. The V gene end was trimmed by 5 bases and the J gene end by 6 bases; junction bases not matched to a gene: 14. This CDR3 comprises 16 residues. The DNA for the CDR3 is TGTGCCAGCAGCCCACAGGGAGCGGGAGGAACGGGCGAGCAGTACTTC. Translating it yields CASSPQGAGGTGEQYF.

This clonotype came up a few times. The chain couples TRBV6-2 or TRBV6-3 to TRBJ2-5; tentatively, D is TRBD1 (5 bases). Deletions cut 4 bases from V and 0 bases from J, with 24 bases between. This CDR3 contains 19 residues. Germline V gene lookup returns CDR1 MNHEY and CDR2 SVGEGT. This CDR3 reads CASSFPGNLRPTYQETQYF. The DNA of the CDR3 is TGTGCCAGCAGTTTTCCAGGGAACCTGCGGCCTACGTACCAAGAGACCCAGTACTTC.

In its sample, this clonotype was seen a few times. CDR3 residues: CASTFNRGDTQYF. In DNA, the CDR3 is TGTGCCAGCACCTTCAACAGAGGGGATACGCAGTATTTT. V usage is TRBV7-2 and J usage is TRBJ2-3; possible D gene TRBD2, 5 bases. The CDR3 totals 13 residues. Germline-derived CDR1 and CDR2 are SGHTA and FQGNSA. Trimming stripped 7 bases from V and 6 bases from J, with 14 bases between. Drawing the rest from reference TRBV7-2 and TRBJ2-3, the complete variable domain is GAGVSQSPSNKVTEKGKDVELRCDPISGHTALYWYRQSLGQGLEFLIYFQGNSAPDKSGLPSDRFSAERTGGSVSTLTIQRTQQEDSAVYLCASTFNRGDTQYFGPGTRLTVL.

This sequence joins TRBV28 and TRBJ2-5; no reliable D call. Germline loops: CDR1 MDHEN, CDR2 SYDVKM. Trimming pared 3 bases from V and 3 bases from J, leaving 5 bases between. The length of the CDR3 is 12 residues. As DNA, the CDR3 is TGTGCCAGCAGTTTGATAGAAGAGACCCAGTACTTC. Encoded protein: CASSLIEETQYF.

The chain combines TRBV11-3 with TRBJ2-5; 7 positions agree with TRBD1. V lost 5 bases, J lost 1 base, and 4 bases stayed unmatched. The CDR3 has 14 amino acids. Germline CDR1 reads SGHNT; CDR2 reads YENEEA. The CDR3 DNA is TGTGCCAGCAGCAAGGACAGGCCCCAAGAGACCCAGTACTTC. Protein: CASSKDRPQETQYF.

The chain recombines TRBV24-1 with TRBJ1-2, with D perhaps matching TRBD1 (5 bases). Germline CDR1 KGHDR, CDR2 SFDVKD. CDR3 length: 15 amino acids. V was pared by 4 bases and J by 8 bases, with 19 bases between. CDR3 in amino acids: CATSESAGKMEGYTF. For the CDR3, the DNA is TGTGCCACCAGTGAAAGTGCAGGGAAAATGGAGGGCTACACCTTC.

This clonotype has a single count. The CDR3 is CASSPRLAGNEQFF. The CDR3 nucleotides read TGTGCCAGCAGCCCGAGACTAGCGGGCAATGAGCAGTTCTTC. The genes are TRBV11-2 and TRBJ2-1, with TRBD2 matching 10 bases. CDR3 size: 14 residues. V shed 5 bases and J 6 bases; nucleotides not matched to a gene: 4. Looked up from germline, CDR1 is SGHAT and CDR2 is FQNNGV.

In its sample, this clonotype was seen many times. The chain has TRBV7-2 and TRBJ2-3; 10 positions match TRBD2. CDR1 SGHTA and CDR2 FQGNSA come from the germline V gene. The CDR3 is made up of 15 amino acids. V dropped 6 bases and J dropped 0; count of bases not matched to a gene: 3. The CDR3 coding sequence is TGTGCCAGCAGAACTAGCGGGGTTAGCACAGATACGCAGTATTTT. Translation gives CASRTSGVSTDTQYF.

This clonotype appeared a few times. The rearrangement uses TRBV11-2 and TRBJ2-2; D ambiguous. Trimming removed 3 bases at V and 0 bases at J, with 5 bases between. CDR1 is SGHAT and CDR2 is FQNNGV in the germline V gene. This CDR3 is built from 14 residues. In DNA form, the CDR3 reads TGTGCCAGCAGCTTCTTATCGAACACCGGGGAGCTGTTTTTT. Translating it yields CASSFLSNTGELFF.

The chain recombines TRBV12-3 or TRBV12-4 with TRBJ1-5; D remains unclear. CDR3 size: 12 residues. V was clipped by 2 bases and J by 11 bases, with 10 bases between them. CDR3 coding DNA: TGTGCCAGCAGTTTACCCGGGCGCGCCCAGCATTTT. This sequence encodes CASSLPGRAQHF.

This rearrangement joins TRBV5-1 to TRBJ1-2, with D possibly TRBD1 on 6 matching bases. There are 14 residues in the CDR3. V shed 1 base and J shed 1 base, with 8 bases lying between them. Germline lookup yields CDR1 SGHRS and CDR2 YFSETQ. The CDR3 is CASSLSDSNYGYTF. In nucleotides, the CDR3 is TGCGCCAGCAGCTTGTCGGACAGTAACTATGGCTACACCTTC.

This chain links TRBV7-2 with TRBJ2-5, with 11 bases identical to TRBD2. The CDR3 consists of 19 residues. J was trimmed by 6 bases and V by 5 bases; bases with no gene match: 20. CDR1 is SGHTA and CDR2 is FQGNSA in the germline V gene. CDR3 sequence reads: CASSSRGTSGTEVIKTQYF. For the CDR3, the DNA is TGTGCCAGCAGCAGTAGAGGGACTAGCGGCACGGAGGTAATAAAGACCCAGTACTTC.

The chain combines TRBV12-3 or TRBV12-4 with TRBJ2-5, with D possibly TRBD1 on 6 matching bases. V was pared by 6 bases and J by 4 bases, with 15 bases between. There are 14 residues in the CDR3. DNA for the CDR3: TGTGCCAGCAGCTACGTCGGACAGACAGAGACCCAGTACTTC. As protein: CASSYVGQTETQYF.

This clonotype was detected a few times. The CDR3 is CASSPPGDGYTF. The CDR3 DNA is TGTGCCAGCAGTCCGCCCGGCGACGGCTACACCTTC. This chain links TRBV28 with TRBJ1-2; D is unresolved. CDR3 length: 12 amino acids. Between the trimmed V and J ends, which lost 5 bases and 8 bases, there was a span of 12 bases. Germline CDR1 is MDHEN and CDR2 is SYDVKM.

The rearrangement uses TRBV6-2 or TRBV6-3 and TRBJ1-1, with D maybe TRBD1 (6 bases). The CDR3 has 15 residues. With 5 bases removed from V and 4 bases from J, the gap between germline ends came to 17 bases. Germline V lookup: CDR1 MNHEY, CDR2 SVGEGT. This CDR3 reads CASSPRTGFATEAFF. CDR3 bases: TGTGCCAGCAGTCCACGTACAGGGTTCGCCACTGAAGCTTTCTTT.

This clonotype has more than one count but fewer than ten. The rearrangement uses TRBV28 and TRBJ2-1; TRBD1 or TRBD2 may be the D gene (5 bases each). CDR3 length: 14 residues. Trimming removed 7 bases at V and 2 bases at J, with 12 bases between. Germline CDR1 MDHEN, CDR2 SYDVKM. CDR3 protein: CASTRGAPYNEQFF. CDR3 nucleotide sequence: TGTGCCAGCACTCGGGGCGCCCCCTACAATGAGCAGTTCTTC.

V gene TRBV7-2 combines with J gene TRBJ2-1, with a tentative D call TRBD2 (6 bases). Trimming took 3 bases from V and 3 from J, leaving 12 bases between them. This CDR3 contains 15 residues. CDR1 SGHTA and CDR2 FQGNSA come from the germline V gene. CDR3 residues: CASSLDYLGYNEQFF. The CDR3 nucleotides are TGTGCCAGCAGCTTGGACTACCTCGGCTACAATGAGCAGTTCTTC.

The rearrangement links TRBV7-2 to TRBJ2-1; D possibly corresponds to TRBD1 (5 bases). The germline gives CDR1 SGHTA, CDR2 FQGNSA. The ends were cut back, 3 bases at V and 5 bases at J, with 14 bases in the middle. The CDR3 is made up of 15 amino acids. The DNA for the CDR3 is TGTGCCAGCAGCTTTCGGTCTTCCAGGGACAATGAGCAGTTCTTC. Protein product: CASSFRSSRDNEQFF.

This clonotype was observed a handful of times. The chain employs TRBV11-1 and TRBJ2-7; D unresolved. This CDR3 has 15 amino acids. CDR1 SGHAT and CDR2 FQDESV come from the germline V gene (reference sequence). V was pared by 3 bases and J by 3 bases, with 15 bases between. The CDR3 loop is CASSFGHQAVYEQYF. In DNA, the CDR3 is TGTGCCAGCAGCTTCGGGCATCAGGCAGTCTACGAGCAGTACTTC.

CDR3 loop: CASSPPVTGAFEAFF. In DNA form, the CDR3 reads TGTGCCAGCTCACCACCAGTGACAGGAGCTTTTGAAGCTTTCTTT. This chain joins TRBV18 and TRBJ1-1; D may be TRBD1 (6 bases). The V gene's germline CDR1 is KGHSH and CDR2 LQKENI. The CDR3 contains 15 residues. Trimming pared 0 bases from V and 7 bases from J, leaving 15 bases between.

As concerns this clonotype: An end of the junction differs from the germline gene, which may be a read error. The genes are TRBV4-1 and TRBJ1-2; D may be TRBD1 (6 bases). CDR1 MGHRA and CDR2 YSYEKL come from the germline V gene. This CDR3 region has 17 residues. CDR3 DNA: TGCGCCAGAAGCCAACCAGCCATGACAGGAAAGAGATATGGCTACACCTTC. This translates into CARSQPAMTGKRYGYTF.

J is TRBJ2-3 and V is TRBV20-1, with D hard to call. Germline V CDR1 and CDR2: DFQATT, SNEGSKA (reference sequence). This CDR3 has 13 residues. Between the trimmed V and J ends, which lost 0 bases and 3 bases, there was a span of 7 bases. The CDR3 DNA follows: TGCAGTGCTAGAGAATACCGAACAGATACGCAGTATTTT. As protein: CSAREYRTDTQYF.

The genes are TRBV7-2 and TRBJ2-2; weak D call: TRBD1 (5 bases). Germline V lookup: CDR1 SGHTA, CDR2 FQGNSA. The V gene lost 10 bases and the J gene lost 0 bases, with 12 bases spanning the gap. This CDR3 has 14 amino acids. CDR3 sequence reads: CATQGRTNTGELFF. The CDR3 region has the DNA TGTGCCACCCAGGGCAGGACGAACACCGGGGAGCTGTTTTTT.

The chain couples TRBV19 to TRBJ1-2; tentative D call: TRBD1 (5 bases). Trimming removed 7 bases from V and 0 bases from J, with 15 bases in between. CDR3 length: 15 residues. The germline CDR1 and CDR2 sequences are LNHDA and SQIVND (reference sequence). Here the CDR3 reads CASTRAGLANYGYTF. The CDR3 nucleotides read TGTGCCAGTACCAGAGCGGGGCTAGCTAACTATGGCTACACCTTC.

The V and J genes are TRBV12-3 or TRBV12-4 and TRBJ2-3; a weak D match, TRBD1 (6 bases). The V gene lost 1 base and the J gene lost 1 base, with 12 bases spanning the gap. The CDR3 totals 16 residues. CDR3 amino acids: CASSLGRRQGTDTQYF. CDR3 DNA: TGTGCCAGCAGTTTAGGTCGCAGACAGGGCACAGATACGCAGTATTTT.

V gene TRBV11-3 combines with J gene TRBJ2-1; D call uncertain. The length of the CDR3 is 18 residues. Germline CDR1 SGHNT, CDR2 YENEEA. V was shortened by 1 base and J by 7 bases, with 23 bases between the two germline ends. This CDR3 is CASSLAGPAPTVSNEQFF. CDR3 nucleotides: TGTGCCAGCAGCTTAGCTGGACCGGCCCCGACGGTTTCAAATGAGCAGTTCTTC.

This clonotype was seen only once. CDR3 protein: CASRIQGPDGYTF. CDR3 nucleotides: TGTGCCAGCAGAATACAGGGGCCCGATGGCTACACCTTC. The V gene is TRBV5-6, the J gene TRBJ1-2; 7 nucleotides match TRBD1. The CDR3 totals 13 residues. Per germline, CDR1 SGHDT and CDR2 YYEEEE. The trim removed 5 bases at V and 6 bases at J, leaving 7 bases unmatched.

This clonotype was detected ten times or more. The chain has TRBV12-3 or TRBV12-4 and TRBJ2-5; D is undetermined. This CDR3 comprises 13 residues. Deletions cut 5 bases from V and 5 bases from J, with 12 bases between. The CDR3 reads CASSRNRWETQYF. For the CDR3, the DNA is TGTGCCAGCAGTCGTAATCGTTGGGAGACCCAGTACTTC.

J is TRBJ2-7 and V is TRBV6-5; 13 positions agree with TRBD2. This CDR3 has 16 residues. Germline assignment: CDR1 MNHEY and CDR2 SVGAGI. V lost 0 bases to trimming and J lost 7 bases; unmatched junction nucleotides: 6. CDR3 DNA: TGTGCCAGCAGTTACTCCGCCGGGACTAGCGGGATTGAGCAGTACTTC. Translating gives CASSYSAGTSGIEQYF.